This TCR beta chain was identified in a study of shared clonotypes between healthy human individuals. Study background: A few men and a couple of women, aged 18 to 49, were donors.

Produced via immunoSEQ multiplex PCR; TCRdb's table is partial and in-frame only. The sample has hundreds of thousands of clones, around three quarters seen once. Between the trimmed V and J ends, which lost 7 bases and 5 bases, there was a span of 21 bases. Germline CDR1 reads MNHEY; CDR2 reads SMNVEV (reference sequence). The CDR3 runs 16 residues. The rearrangement links TRBV27 to TRBJ1-5; D uncertain. Sample: PBMCs. The clonotype was recovered from a woman aged 40 to 50 in good health. Some clones in this sample may be carry-over from other donors' samples. CDR3 DNA: TGTGCCAGCAATCTCCATTGGTTGATAGTGGATCAGCCCCAGCATTTT. It encodes CASNLHWLIVDQPQHF.